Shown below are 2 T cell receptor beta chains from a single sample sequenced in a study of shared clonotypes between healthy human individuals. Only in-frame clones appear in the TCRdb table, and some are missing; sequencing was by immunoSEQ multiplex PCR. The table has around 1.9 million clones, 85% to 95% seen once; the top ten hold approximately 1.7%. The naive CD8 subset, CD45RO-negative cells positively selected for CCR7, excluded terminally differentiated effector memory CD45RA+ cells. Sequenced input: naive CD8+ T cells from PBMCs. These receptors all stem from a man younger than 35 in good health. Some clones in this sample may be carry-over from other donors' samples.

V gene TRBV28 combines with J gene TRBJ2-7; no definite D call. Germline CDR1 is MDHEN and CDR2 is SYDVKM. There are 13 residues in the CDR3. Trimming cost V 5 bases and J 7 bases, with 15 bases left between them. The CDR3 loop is CASSPLGQEEQYF. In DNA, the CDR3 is TGTGCCAGCAGTCCCCTTGGCCAGGAAGAGCAGTACTTC.

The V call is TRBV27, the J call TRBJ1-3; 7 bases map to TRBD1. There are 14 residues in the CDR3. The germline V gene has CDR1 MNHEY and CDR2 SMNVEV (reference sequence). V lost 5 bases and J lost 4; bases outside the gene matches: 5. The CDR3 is CASSEQGLGNTIYF. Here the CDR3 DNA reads TGTGCCAGCAGTGAACAGGGGTTGGGAAACACCATATATTTT.